Following are 24 T cell receptor beta chains from one sample sequenced in a study of CD8 T cells in Susac syndrome. After extraction with the RNeasy kit, roughly 0.45 to 1 ug of the RNA was reverse transcribed using random hexamers. TCRdb re-called the immunoSEQ multiplex PCR reads with MiXCR, one entry per CDR3 protein. The data contain about 290,000 distinct CDR3 sequences, roughly 85% of them seen just once; the ten biggest clones take up approximately 0.2%. Sequencing was carried out using CD8+ T cells from PBMCs. The receptor source for this set is a human donor with multiple sclerosis.

This sequence joins TRBV9 and TRBJ1-1; D is uncertain. CDR1 SGDLS and CDR2 YYNGEE come from the germline V gene. Trimming took 5 bases from V and 6 from J, leaving 14 bases between them. The length of the CDR3 is 13 residues. CDR3 sequence (DNA): TGTGCCAGCAGTTCTGTCAGTGGCTCTGAAGCTTTCTTT. It translates to CASSSVSGSEAFF.

The chain links TRBV5-1 to TRBJ2-1; 7 positions match TRBD2. J lost 2 bases, V lost 4 bases, and 6 bases had no gene match. The CDR3 runs 15 residues. Germline CDR1 SGHRS, CDR2 YFSETQ. CDR3 amino acids: CASSQLGTTYNEQFF. CDR3 nucleotides: TGCGCCAGCAGCCAGCTTGGGACTACCTACAATGAGCAGTTCTTC.

The chain is built from TRBV2 and TRBJ1-2; 8 nucleotides align to TRBD1. CDR1 and CDR2 (germline): SNHLY, FYNNEI. The CDR3 is made up of 17 amino acids. J gave up 0 bases and V 3 bases, and 9 bases lay outside the gene matches. CDR3 protein: CASSDGLGQGPNYGYTF. As DNA, the CDR3 is TGTGCCAGCAGTGACGGTCTAGGACAGGGTCCTAACTATGGCTACACCTTC.

In its sample, this clonotype was seen a few times. The CDR3 sequence is CASSQGTSGIETQYF. CDR3 in DNA: TGCGCCAGCAGCCAAGGGACTAGCGGGATTGAGACCCAGTACTTC. The chain is built from TRBV4-1 and TRBJ2-5; the match to TRBD2 covers 12 bases. The junction had 2 bases not matched to a gene; V was cut back by 1 base and J by 5 bases. Germline CDR1 MGHRA, CDR2 YSYEKL. CDR3 length equals 15 residues.

The genes are TRBV18 and TRBJ2-7, with 7 nucleotides matching TRBD1. In germline, CDR1 is KGHSH, CDR2 LQKENI. The CDR3 totals 14 residues. After removal of 6 bases from V and 2 bases from J, the junction contained 7 bases not matched to a gene. CDR3 sequence (DNA): TGTGCCAGCTCCGCCACAGGGGAGCCCTACGAGCAGTACTTC. This sequence encodes CASSATGEPYEQYF.

The V call is TRBV28, the J call TRBJ1-2, with D possibly being TRBD1 (6 bases). The CDR3 runs to 14 residues. V was trimmed by 7 bases and J by 4 bases, leaving 16 bases between them. Germline V gene lookup returns CDR1 MDHEN and CDR2 SYDVKM. CDR3: CASMTGGGGYGYTF. CDR3 bases: TGTGCCAGCATGACGGGGGGCGGCGGCTATGGCTACACCTTC.

The chain joins TRBV11-2 to TRBJ1-3, with 9 positions matching TRBD1. Germline V CDR1 and CDR2: SGHAT, FQNNGV. After removal of 4 bases from V and 0 bases from J, the junction contained 7 bases not matched to a gene. CDR3 length equals 17 residues. CDR3 coding DNA: TGTGCCAGCAGCTCGGGACAGGGTCAATACTCTGGAAACACCATATATTTT. Its translation: CASSSGQGQYSGNTIYF. Using reference TRBV11-2 and TRBJ1-3 for the parts outside the CDR3, the full variable domain is EAGVAQSPRYKIIEKRQSVAFWCNPISGHATLYWYQQILGQGPKLLIQFQNNGVVDDSQLPKDRFSAERLKGVDSTLKIQPAKLEDSAVYLCASSSGQGQYSGNTIYFGEGSWLTVV.

This chain connects TRBV30 to TRBJ2-3; possible D gene TRBD2, 6 bases. Trimming removed 5 bases from V and 2 bases from J, with 14 bases in between. The CDR3 covers 14 residues. Germline V gene data show CDR1 as GTSNPN and CDR2 as SVGIG (reference sequence). The CDR3 nucleotides read TGTGCCTGGGGACTATCATCGCCCACAGATACGCAGTATTTT. It specifies CAWGLSSPTDTQYF. The variable domain in full, with the rest retrieved from reference TRBV30 and TRBJ2-3, is SQTIHQWPATLVQPVGSPLSLECTVEGTSNPNLYWYRQAAGRGLQLLFYSVGIGQISSEVPQNLSASRPQDRQFILSSKKLLLSDSGFYLCAWGLSSPTDTQYFGPGTRLTVL.

The gene calls are TRBV29-1 and TRBJ2-1, with 10 bases aligning to TRBD2. This CDR3 is 17 amino acids long. V gave up 0 bases and J gave up 9 bases; unmatched junction bases: 14. The germline V gene encodes CDR1 SQVTM and CDR2 ANQGSEA. CDR3 sequence reads: CSVEDLLAGTGSGEQFF. In DNA form, the CDR3 reads TGCAGCGTTGAAGATTTACTAGCGGGAACTGGATCTGGTGAGCAGTTCTTC.

This chain joins TRBV2 and TRBJ2-1; TRBD2 agrees at 12 bases. Germline trimming cut 5 bases from V and 5 bases from J; bases unmatched to any gene: 4. Germline V lookup: CDR1 SNHLY, CDR2 FYNNEI. This CDR3 has 15 amino acids. In nucleotides, the CDR3 is TGTGCCAGCAGTCGGCTAGCGGGAGGGCACAATGAGCAGTTCTTC. This encodes CASSRLAGGHNEQFF.

This sequence joins TRBV10-3 and TRBJ1-1, with TRBD1 identical over 7 bases. J lost 1 base, V lost 6 bases, and 2 bases had no gene match. This CDR3 is 13 amino acids long. The germline V gene encodes CDR1 ENHRY and CDR2 SYGVKD. CDR3 residues: CAIRSGGNTEAFF. DNA of the CDR3: TGTGCCATCAGGTCAGGGGGGAACACTGAAGCTTTCTTT.

The J gene is TRBJ1-2, the V gene TRBV27; no firm D call. Germline CDR1 MNHEY, CDR2 SMNVEV (reference sequence). The CDR3 contains 14 residues. Trimming took off 1 base at V and 7 bases at J, with 13 bases between the two ends. CDR3 loop: CASSLYRSFSGYTF. The DNA for the CDR3 is TGTGCCAGCAGTTTATACCGGAGCTTCTCTGGCTACACCTTC.

This clonotype was counted between two and nine times. J is TRBJ2-1 and V is TRBV12-3 or TRBV12-4; 7 nucleotides match TRBD1. The CDR3 consists of 14 residues. The V gene end was trimmed by 5 bases and the J gene end by 6 bases; junction bases not matched to a gene: 7. CDR3 DNA: TGTGCCAGCAGTCTAGGGGCAGGGGGCAATGAGCAGTTCTTC. This translates into CASSLGAGGNEQFF.

The gene calls are TRBV7-9 and TRBJ2-7; no firm D call. The CDR3 is 15 amino acids. The ends were cut back, 4 bases at V and 2 bases at J, with 15 bases in the middle. Germline CDR1 SEHNR, CDR2 FQNEAQ (reference sequence). Written as DNA, the CDR3 is TGTGCCAGCAGCTCCGACGGCTACGTTCCCTACGAGCAGTACTTC. This encodes CASSSDGYVPYEQYF.

V is TRBV29-1 and J is TRBJ2-1; 10 bases align to TRBD2. CDR1 is SQVTM and CDR2 is ANQGSEA in the germline V gene. V was clipped by 8 bases and J by 4 bases; unmatched bases: 11. The CDR3 contains 15 residues. The CDR3 DNA follows: TGCAGCCCCTATACCGGGACTAGCGATTACAATGAGCAGTTCTTC. It specifies CSPYTGTSDYNEQFF.

The chain employs TRBV7-9 and TRBJ2-1; 7 nucleotides line up with TRBD1. Losses at the gene ends were 4 bases for V and 0 bases for J; bases not matched to a gene: 12. Germline CDR1 and CDR2: SEHNR and FQNEAQ (reference sequence). CDR3 length: 18 residues. CDR3 region: CASSSEQGTRSSYNEQFF. CDR3 nucleotide sequence: TGTGCCAGCAGCTCAGAACAGGGGACCCGGAGCTCCTACAATGAGCAGTTCTTC.

This chain uses TRBV27 with TRBJ2-7; the match to TRBD2 covers 11 bases. Germline V gene data show CDR1 as MNHEY and CDR2 as SMNVEV (reference sequence). The CDR3 extends over 19 amino acids. Trimming cost V 4 bases and J 2 bases; bases outside gene matches: 16. The CDR3 loop is CASSSGTSGRRRAPYEQYF. Here the CDR3 DNA reads TGTGCCAGCAGTTCCGGGACTAGCGGTCGCAGGCGGGCACCCTACGAGCAGTACTTC.

This CDR3 reads CASSRQGGTDEQYF. The CDR3 DNA follows: TGTGCCAGCAGCCGGCAGGGAGGGACGGACGAGCAGTACTTC. The genes are TRBV9 and TRBJ2-7; 7 nucleotides line up with TRBD2. This CDR3 comprises 14 residues. Germline values: CDR1 SGDLS, CDR2 YYNGEE. The V gene end was trimmed by 4 bases and the J gene end by 5 bases; junction bases not matched to a gene: 9.

The chain carries TRBV27 and TRBJ2-3, with D possibly being TRBD2 (5 bases). V lost 7 bases and J 0 bases, leaving 23 bases between the germline ends. Germline V gene data show CDR1 as MNHEY and CDR2 as SMNVEV (reference sequence). There are 18 residues in the CDR3. The chain's CDR3 is CASKPYPLLATSTDTQYF. CDR3 bases: TGTGCCAGCAAACCGTACCCCCTCCTAGCCACTAGCACAGATACGCAGTATTTT.

This chain's CDR3 is CASSVEGGSFDIQYF. DNA of the CDR3: TGTGCCAGCAGCGTAGAAGGGGGCAGCTTCGACATTCAGTACTTC. The chain couples TRBV9 to TRBJ2-4; 7 bases align to TRBD1. This CDR3 is 15 amino acids long. With V trimmed by 0 bases and J by 8 bases, 8 bases remained unmatched. Germline V gives CDR1 SGDLS, CDR2 YYNGEE. Full variable domain (missing parts from reference TRBV9 and TRBJ2-4): DSGVTQTPKHLITATGQRVTLRCSPRSGDLSVYWYQQSLDQGLQFLIQYYNGEERAKGNILERFSAQQFPDLHSELNLSSLELGDSALYFCASSVEGGSFDIQYFGAGTRLSVL.

V and J are TRBV27 and TRBJ2-1; 12 bases are shared with TRBD2. This CDR3 spans 16 amino acids. Germline-derived CDR1 and CDR2 are MNHEY and SMNVEV (reference sequence). The ends lost 5 bases at V and 3 bases at J; junction bases unmatched: 5. The CDR3 bases are TGTGCCAGCAGTACTGGGACTAGCGGGCTCTACAATGAGCAGTTCTTC. It encodes CASSTGTSGLYNEQFF.

The CDR3 region is CASSPLGIYEQYF. The CDR3 DNA reads as TGTGCCAGCAGTCCCCTTGGTATCTACGAGCAGTACTTC. The J gene is TRBJ2-7, the V gene TRBV27; no clear D. CDR1 MNHEY and CDR2 SMNVEV come from the germline V gene (reference sequence). This CDR3 region has 13 residues. Between the trimmed V and J ends, which lost 5 bases and 3 bases, there was a span of 11 bases.

This clonotype was seen only once. J is TRBJ1-4 and V is TRBV25-1; unclear D gene. CDR1 MGHDK and CDR2 SYGVNS come from the germline V gene. The CDR3 runs 13 residues. V was cut by 1 base and J by 4 bases, with 4 bases left in between. CDR3 nucleotides: TGTGCCAGCAGTGAATCTAGTAATGAAAAACTGTTTTTT. As protein: CASSESSNEKLFF.

This chain links TRBV4-3 with TRBJ2-7; TRBD2 agrees at 12 bases. This CDR3 contains 15 residues. CDR1 LGHNA and CDR2 YSLEER come from the germline V gene. V trimming: 6 bases; J trimming: 5 bases; junction bases outside the gene matches: 8. The CDR3 DNA reads TGCGCCAGCAGTAGACTAGCGGGAGTGGAGGACGAGCAGTACTTC. Its translation: CASSRLAGVEDEQYF.